The sequence of this T cell receptor beta chain was determined in a study of a mutant IDH1 vaccine in newly diagnosed glioma. Study context: Patients received vaccination from 4-6 weeks after radiotherapy alone, or with temozolomide cycles. Patients had received radiotherapy, temozolomide, or both previously, most receiving both.

Sample time point: week 47, end of study. Vaccination used 300 ug of mutant IDH1 20-mer peptide per dose, with topical imiquimod. Donors had new IDH1-mutant astrocytomas of WHO grade 3 or 4 (ATRX-lost). TCRdb's copy holds only in-frame clones and misses some; the assay was immunoSEQ multiplex PCR. This table has tens of thousands of clones, 65% appearing once. Trimming cost V 4 bases and J 9 bases, with 10 bases left between them. Germline CDR1 reads KGHSH; CDR2 reads LQKENI. This CDR3 is 13 amino acids long. On this clone: Its antigen is currently unknown.

The input for sequencing was peripheral blood mononuclear cells (PBMCs), taken from a glioma patient whose treatment included an IDH1 peptide vaccine. The V gene is TRBV18, the J gene TRBJ1-6; a weak D match, TRBD1 (5 bases). The TCR comes from a man in his forties or fifties with glioma. Some clones in this sample may be carry-over from other donors' samples. This CDR3 is CASSLSTASPLHF. The CDR3 coding sequence is TGTGCCAGCTCACTATCGACAGCTTCACCCCTCCACTTT. Combining the CDR3 with reference TRBV18 and TRBJ1-6 gives the whole variable domain NAGVMQNPRHLVRRRGQEARLRCSPMKGHSHVYWYRQLPEEGLKFMVYLQKENIIDESGMPKERFSAEFPKEGPSILRIQQVVRGDSAAYFCASSLSTASPLHFGNGTRLTVT.